This record covers a single TCR beta chain. Its target is unknown. Repertoires were generated with immunoSEQ multiplex PCR, while TCRdb's copy carries only in-frame clones and drops some. The sample includes about 97,000 clones, 85% to 95% of them seen just once. CDR1 and CDR2 (germline): MNHEY, SMNVEV (reference sequence). CDR3 length: 14 residues. The V gene lost 1 base and the J gene lost 3 bases, with 7 bases spanning the gap. These data come from a study of graft-versus-host responses after intestinal transplantation. Study-wide findings and caveats: GvH clones turned up in recipient marrow; some had shown up first in ileum or blood. Allograft clonal ratios (graft-versus-host to host-versus-graft) were high in patients who had graft-donor T cell macrochimerism.

The sample in question was unstimulated CD8+ T cells sorted from spleen or lymph node cells, obtained before transplant. This chain connects TRBV27 to TRBJ2-1; D may be TRBD2 (6 bases). The TCR was taken from a human donor who was the organ donor for an intestinal transplant. CDR3: CASSLWRGYNEQFF. In DNA, the CDR3 is TGTGCCAGCAGTTTATGGCGGGGCTACAATGAGCAGTTCTTC.